The clone carrying this T cell receptor (beta chain) has just a few counts. The data belong to a study of control samples from healthy donors and cancer patients. TCRdb keeps only in-frame clones here, not all; method: immunoSEQ multiplex PCR. The table has around 140,000 clones, around 92% seen once; the top ten hold 3% to 3.5%. There are 12 residues in the CDR3. Trimming removed 0 bases at V and 3 bases at J, with 5 bases between. CDR1 and CDR2 from the germline V gene are SQVTM and ANQGSEA. The J gene is TRBJ1-1, the V gene TRBV29-1, with D uncertain. The sample consisted of blood. The receptor was derived from a man aged 25 to 45 in good health. As DNA, the CDR3 is TGCAGCGTTGAAGAAAGGGACACTGAAGCTTTCTTT. Its protein is CSVEERDTEAFF.